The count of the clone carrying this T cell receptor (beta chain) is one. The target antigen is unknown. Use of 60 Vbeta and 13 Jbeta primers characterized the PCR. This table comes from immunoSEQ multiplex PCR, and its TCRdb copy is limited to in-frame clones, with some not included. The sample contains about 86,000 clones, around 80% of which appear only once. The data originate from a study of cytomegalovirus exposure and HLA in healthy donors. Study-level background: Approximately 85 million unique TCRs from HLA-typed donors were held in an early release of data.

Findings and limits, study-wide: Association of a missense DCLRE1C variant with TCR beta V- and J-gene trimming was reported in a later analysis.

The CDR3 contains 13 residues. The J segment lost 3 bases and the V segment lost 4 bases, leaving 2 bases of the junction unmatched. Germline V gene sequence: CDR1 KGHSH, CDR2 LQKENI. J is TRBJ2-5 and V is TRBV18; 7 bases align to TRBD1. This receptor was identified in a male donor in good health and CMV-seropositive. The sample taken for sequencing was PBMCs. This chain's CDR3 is CASSRDSKETQYF. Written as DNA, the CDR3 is TGTGCCAGCTCACGGGACAGTAAAGAGACCCAGTACTTC. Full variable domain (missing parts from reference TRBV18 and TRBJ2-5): NAGVMQNPRHLVRRRGQEARLRCSPMKGHSHVYWYRQLPEEGLKFMVYLQKENIIDESGMPKERFSAEFPKEGPSILRIQQVVRGDSAAYFCASSRDSKETQYFGPGTRLLVL.